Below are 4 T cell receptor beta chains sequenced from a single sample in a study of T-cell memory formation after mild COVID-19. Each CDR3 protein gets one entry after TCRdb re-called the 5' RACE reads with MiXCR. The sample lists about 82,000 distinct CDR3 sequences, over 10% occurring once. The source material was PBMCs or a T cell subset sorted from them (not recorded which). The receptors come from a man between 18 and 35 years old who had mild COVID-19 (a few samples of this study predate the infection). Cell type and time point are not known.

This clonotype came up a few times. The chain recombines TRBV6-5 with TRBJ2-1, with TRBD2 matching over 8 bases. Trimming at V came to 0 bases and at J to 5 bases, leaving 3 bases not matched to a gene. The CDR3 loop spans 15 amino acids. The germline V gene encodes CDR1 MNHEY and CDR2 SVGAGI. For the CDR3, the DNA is TGTGCCAGCAGTTACTCGGCGGGGGGACACAATGAGCAGTTCTTC. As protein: CASSYSAGGHNEQFF.

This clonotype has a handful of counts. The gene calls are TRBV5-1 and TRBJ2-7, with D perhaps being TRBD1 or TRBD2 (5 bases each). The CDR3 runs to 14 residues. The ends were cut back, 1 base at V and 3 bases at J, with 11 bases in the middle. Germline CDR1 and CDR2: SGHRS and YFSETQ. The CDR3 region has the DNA TGCGCCAGCAGCTTGCTCGGGGACGACTACGAGCAGTACTTC. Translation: CASSLLGDDYEQYF.

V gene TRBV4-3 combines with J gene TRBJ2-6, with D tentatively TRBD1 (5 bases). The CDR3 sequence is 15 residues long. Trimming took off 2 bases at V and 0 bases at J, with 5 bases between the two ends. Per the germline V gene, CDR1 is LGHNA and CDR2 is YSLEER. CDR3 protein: CASSQQGSGANVLTF. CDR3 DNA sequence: TGCGCCAGCAGCCAACAGGGCTCTGGGGCCAACGTCCTGACTTTC.

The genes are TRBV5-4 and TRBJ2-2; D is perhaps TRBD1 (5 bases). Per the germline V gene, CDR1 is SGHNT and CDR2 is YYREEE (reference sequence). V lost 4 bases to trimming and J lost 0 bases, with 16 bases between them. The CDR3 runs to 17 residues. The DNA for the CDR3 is TGTGCCAGCAGCCCTGAGGCCAGGGCGCCGAACACCGGGGAGCTGTTTTTT. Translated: CASSPEARAPNTGELFF.